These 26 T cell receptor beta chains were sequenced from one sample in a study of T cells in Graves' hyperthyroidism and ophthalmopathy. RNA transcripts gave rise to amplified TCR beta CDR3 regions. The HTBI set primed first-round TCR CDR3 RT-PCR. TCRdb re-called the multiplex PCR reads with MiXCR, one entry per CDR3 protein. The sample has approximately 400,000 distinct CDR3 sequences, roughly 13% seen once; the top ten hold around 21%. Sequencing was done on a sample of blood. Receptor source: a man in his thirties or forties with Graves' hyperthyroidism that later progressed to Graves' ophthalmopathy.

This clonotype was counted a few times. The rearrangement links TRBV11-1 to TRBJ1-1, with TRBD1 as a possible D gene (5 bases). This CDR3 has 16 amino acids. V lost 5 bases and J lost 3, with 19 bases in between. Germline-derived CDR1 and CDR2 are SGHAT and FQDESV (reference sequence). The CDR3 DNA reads TGTGCCAGCAGCCAAGGAACGACAGCAATGTACACTGAAGCTTTCTTT. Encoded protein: CASSQGTTAMYTEAFF.

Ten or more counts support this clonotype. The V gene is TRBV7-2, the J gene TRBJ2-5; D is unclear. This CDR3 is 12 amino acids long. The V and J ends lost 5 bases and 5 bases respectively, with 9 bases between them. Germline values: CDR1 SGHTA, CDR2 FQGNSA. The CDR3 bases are TGTGCCAGCAGCCTCGTATTGGAGACCCAGTACTTC. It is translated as CASSLVLETQYF.

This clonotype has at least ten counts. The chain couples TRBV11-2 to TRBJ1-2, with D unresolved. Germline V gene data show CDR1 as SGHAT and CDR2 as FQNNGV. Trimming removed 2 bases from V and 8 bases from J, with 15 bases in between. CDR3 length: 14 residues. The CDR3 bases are TGTGCCAGCAGCTTACGCCAGGATGTTGGGGGCTACACCTTC. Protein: CASSLRQDVGGYTF.

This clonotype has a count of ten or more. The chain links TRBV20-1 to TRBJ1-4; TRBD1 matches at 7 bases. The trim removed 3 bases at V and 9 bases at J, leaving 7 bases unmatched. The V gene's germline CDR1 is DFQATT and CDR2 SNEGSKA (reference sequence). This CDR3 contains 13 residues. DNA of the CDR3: TGCAGTGCTAGTTTGGGGGACAGAAAAAAACTGTTTTTT. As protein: CSASLGDRKKLFF.

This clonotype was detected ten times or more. The CDR3 here is CASSLRGWDTGELFF. In DNA form, the CDR3 reads TGTGCCAGCAGTCTCAGGGGGTGGGACACCGGGGAGCTGTTTTTT. This chain links TRBV6-1 with TRBJ2-2; TRBD1 matches at 7 bases. The CDR3 loop spans 15 amino acids. Germline assignment: CDR1 MNHNS and CDR2 SASEGT. The V and J ends lost 5 bases and 3 bases, in that order; junction bases with no gene match: 6.

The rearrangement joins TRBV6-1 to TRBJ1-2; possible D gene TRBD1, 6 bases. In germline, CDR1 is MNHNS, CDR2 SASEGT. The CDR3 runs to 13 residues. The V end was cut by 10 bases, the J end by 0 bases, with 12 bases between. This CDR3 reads CATQGLSNYGYTF. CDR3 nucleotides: TGTGCCACACAGGGTTTGTCTAACTATGGCTACACCTTC.

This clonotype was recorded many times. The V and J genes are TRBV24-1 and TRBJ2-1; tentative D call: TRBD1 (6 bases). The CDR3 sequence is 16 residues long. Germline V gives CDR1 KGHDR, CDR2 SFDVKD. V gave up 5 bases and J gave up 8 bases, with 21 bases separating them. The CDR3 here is CATSVPTGSSGHEQFF. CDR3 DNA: TGTGCCACCAGTGTCCCAACAGGGAGTTCAGGGCATGAGCAGTTCTTC.

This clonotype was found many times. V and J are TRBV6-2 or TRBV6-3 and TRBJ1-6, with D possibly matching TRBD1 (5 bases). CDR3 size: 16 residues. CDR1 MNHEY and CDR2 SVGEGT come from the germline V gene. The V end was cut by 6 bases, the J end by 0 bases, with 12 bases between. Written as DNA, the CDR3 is TGTGCCAGCAGACCGGGACGGAGCTCCTATAATTCACCCCTCCACTTT. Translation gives CASRPGRSSYNSPLHF.

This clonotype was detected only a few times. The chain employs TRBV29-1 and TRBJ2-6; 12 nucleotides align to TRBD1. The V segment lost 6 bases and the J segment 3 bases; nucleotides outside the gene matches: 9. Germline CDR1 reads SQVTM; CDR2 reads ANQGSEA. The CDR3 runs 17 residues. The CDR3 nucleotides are TGCAGCGTCTCCGGGACAGGGGGCGGAAGTGGGGCCAACGTCCTGACTTTC. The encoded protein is CSVSGTGGGSGANVLTF.

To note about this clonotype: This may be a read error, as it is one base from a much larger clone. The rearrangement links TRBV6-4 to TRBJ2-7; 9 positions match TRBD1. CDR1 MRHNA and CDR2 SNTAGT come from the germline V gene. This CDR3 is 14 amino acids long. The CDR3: CASSWGQGGYEQDF. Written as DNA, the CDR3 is TGTGCCAGCAGTTGGGGACAGGGAGGCTACGAGCAGGACTTC.

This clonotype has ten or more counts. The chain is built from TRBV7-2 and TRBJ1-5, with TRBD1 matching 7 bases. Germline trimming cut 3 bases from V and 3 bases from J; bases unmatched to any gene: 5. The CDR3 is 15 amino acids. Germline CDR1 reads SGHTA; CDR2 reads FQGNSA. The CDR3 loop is CASSFSGTANQPQHF. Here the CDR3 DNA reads TGTGCCAGCAGCTTCTCGGGGACAGCCAATCAGCCCCAGCATTTT.

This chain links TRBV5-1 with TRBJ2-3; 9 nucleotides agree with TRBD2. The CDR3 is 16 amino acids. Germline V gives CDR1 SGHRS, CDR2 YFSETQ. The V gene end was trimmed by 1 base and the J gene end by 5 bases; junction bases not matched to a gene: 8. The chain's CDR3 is CASSLFSGGLGDTQYF. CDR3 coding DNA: TGCGCCAGCAGCTTGTTTAGCGGGGGCCTGGGAGATACGCAGTATTTT.

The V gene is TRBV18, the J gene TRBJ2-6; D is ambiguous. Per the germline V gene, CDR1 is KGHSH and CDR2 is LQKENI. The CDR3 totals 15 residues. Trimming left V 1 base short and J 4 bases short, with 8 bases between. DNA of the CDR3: TGTGCCAGCTCACCACGGGCCTCCGGGGCCAACGTCCTGACTTTC. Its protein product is CASSPRASGANVLTF.

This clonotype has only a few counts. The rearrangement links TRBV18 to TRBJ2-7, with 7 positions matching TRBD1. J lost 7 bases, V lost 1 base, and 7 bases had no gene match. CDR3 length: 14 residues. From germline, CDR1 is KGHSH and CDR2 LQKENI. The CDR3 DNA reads TGTGCCAGCTCACCACACAGGGGACCGGGTGAGCAGTACTTC. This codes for CASSPHRGPGEQYF.

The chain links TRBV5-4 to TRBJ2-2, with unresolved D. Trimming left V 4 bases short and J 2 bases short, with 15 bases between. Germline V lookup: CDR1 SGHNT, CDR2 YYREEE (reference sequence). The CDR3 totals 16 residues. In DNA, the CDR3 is TGTGCCAGCAGCCCAGGACGGTGGAGAAACACCGGGGAGCTGTTTTTT. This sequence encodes CASSPGRWRNTGELFF.

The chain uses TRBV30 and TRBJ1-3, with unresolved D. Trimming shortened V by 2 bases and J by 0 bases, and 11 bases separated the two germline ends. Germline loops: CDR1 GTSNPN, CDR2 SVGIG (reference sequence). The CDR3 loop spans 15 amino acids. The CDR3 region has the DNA TGTGCCTGGAGTCTGGGCCAGAGCTCTGGAAACACCATATATTTT. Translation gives CAWSLGQSSGNTIYF.

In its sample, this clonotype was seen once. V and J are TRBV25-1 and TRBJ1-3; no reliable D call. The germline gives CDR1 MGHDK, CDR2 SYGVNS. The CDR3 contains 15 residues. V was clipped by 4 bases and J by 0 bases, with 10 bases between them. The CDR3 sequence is CASSARTGSGNTIYF. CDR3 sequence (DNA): TGTGCCAGCAGTGCCCGGACGGGCTCTGGAAACACCATATATTTT.

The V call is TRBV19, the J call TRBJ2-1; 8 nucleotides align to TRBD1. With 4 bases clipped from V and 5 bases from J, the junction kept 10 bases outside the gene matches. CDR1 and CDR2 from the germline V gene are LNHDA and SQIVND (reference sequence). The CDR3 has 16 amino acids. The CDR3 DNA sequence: TGTGCCAGTAGTACGACCGGGACAGGAAGACACAATGAGCAGTTCTTC. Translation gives CASSTTGTGRHNEQFF.

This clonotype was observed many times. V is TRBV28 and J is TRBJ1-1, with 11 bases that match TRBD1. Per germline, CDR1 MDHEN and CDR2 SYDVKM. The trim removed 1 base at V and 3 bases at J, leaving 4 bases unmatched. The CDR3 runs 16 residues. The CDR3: CASSLSGQGADTEAFF. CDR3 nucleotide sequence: TGTGCCAGCAGTTTATCAGGACAGGGGGCGGACACTGAAGCTTTCTTT.

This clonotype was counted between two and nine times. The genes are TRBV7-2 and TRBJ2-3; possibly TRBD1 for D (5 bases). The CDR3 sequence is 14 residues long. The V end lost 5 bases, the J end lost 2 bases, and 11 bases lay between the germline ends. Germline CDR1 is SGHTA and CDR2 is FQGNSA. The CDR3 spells CASSGAAVTDTQYF. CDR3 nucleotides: TGTGCCAGCAGCGGGGCCGCGGTCACAGATACGCAGTATTTT.

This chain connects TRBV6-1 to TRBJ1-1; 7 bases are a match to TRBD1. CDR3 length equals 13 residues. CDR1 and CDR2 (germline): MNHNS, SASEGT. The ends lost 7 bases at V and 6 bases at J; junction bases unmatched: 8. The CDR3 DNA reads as TGTGCCAGCACCAAGACAGGGTCCGCTGAAGCTTTCTTT. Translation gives CASTKTGSAEAFF.

DNA of the CDR3: TGTGCCAGTAGCCAGATAGGAGGGTTAAAACTGTTTTTT. It translates to CASSQIGGLKLFF. The chain has TRBV19 and TRBJ1-4; D is unresolved. Deletions cut 6 bases from V and 10 bases from J, with 15 bases between. The germline gives CDR1 LNHDA, CDR2 SQIVND (reference sequence). The CDR3 is made up of 13 amino acids.

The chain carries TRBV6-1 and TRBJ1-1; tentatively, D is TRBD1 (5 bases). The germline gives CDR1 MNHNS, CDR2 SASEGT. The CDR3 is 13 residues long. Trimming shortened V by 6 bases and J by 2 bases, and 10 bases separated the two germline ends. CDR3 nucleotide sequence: TGTGCCAGCAGACACCGGGACAACACTGAAGCTTTCTTT. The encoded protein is CASRHRDNTEAFF.

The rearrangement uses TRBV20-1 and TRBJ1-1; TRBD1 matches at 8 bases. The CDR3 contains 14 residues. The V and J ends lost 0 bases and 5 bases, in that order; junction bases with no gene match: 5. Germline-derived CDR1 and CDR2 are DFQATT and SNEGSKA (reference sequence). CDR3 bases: TGCAGTGCTAGAGATAGGCACAGGGGGACTGAAGCTTTCTTT. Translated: CSARDRHRGTEAFF.

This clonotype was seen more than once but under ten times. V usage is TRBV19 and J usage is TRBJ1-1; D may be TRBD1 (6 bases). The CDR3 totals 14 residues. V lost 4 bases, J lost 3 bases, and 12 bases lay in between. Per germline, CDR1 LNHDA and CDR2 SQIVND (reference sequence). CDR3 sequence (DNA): TGTGCCAGTAGTAAAGTGGGGGGCTACACTGAAGCTTTCTTT. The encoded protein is CASSKVGGYTEAFF.

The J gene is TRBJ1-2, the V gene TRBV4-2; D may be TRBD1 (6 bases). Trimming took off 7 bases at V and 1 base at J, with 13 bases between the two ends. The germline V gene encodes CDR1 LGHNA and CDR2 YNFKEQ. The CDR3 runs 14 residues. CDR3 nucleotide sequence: TGTGCCAGCAACTTCAGGGGTTTTAACTATGGCTACACCTTC. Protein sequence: CASNFRGFNYGYTF.